A selection of T cell receptor beta chains follows, all from one sample in a study of cytomegalovirus exposure and HLA in healthy donors. Libraries were prepared by immunoSEQ multiplex PCR; TCRdb keeps only in-frame clonotypes and omits some of them. The table lists roughly 120,000 clones, more than 80% of them singletons, with more than 1.5% in the top ten. What was sequenced was PBMCs. Source of these receptors: a man aged 35-49 years in good health and CMV-seronegative. Both conserved end residues are part of each CDR3. The order of the fields is D gene, clone size, J gene, V gene, CDR3 protein, CDR3 DNA. D genes are given only for firm matches. Clone size, where shown, is once, few, many, or a class for clones that have expanded.

>.|.|TRBJ1-4|TRBV5-8
CASSFWRINEKLFF
TGTGCCAGCAGCTTTTGGCGGATTAATGAAAAACTGTTTTTT
>TRBD1|.|TRBJ1-2|TRBV11-2
CASSNLDRGHGYTF
TGTGCCAGCAGCAACCTCGACAGGGGGCATGGCTACACCTTC
>.|.|TRBJ1-2|TRBV7-9
CASTGWGVDGYTF
TGTGCCAGCACGGGGTGGGGAGTCGATGGCTACACCTTC
>TRBD1|few|TRBJ1-1|TRBV5-6
CASSPPTGTTEAFF
TGTGCCAGCAGTCCGCCGACAGGGACAACTGAAGCTTTCTTT
>.|.|TRBJ1-5|TRBV6-5
CASRQTGIQPQHF
TGTGCCAGCAGACAAACAGGGATCCAGCCCCAGCATTTT
>.|.|TRBJ2-1|TRBV5-4
CASNSGGYNEQFF
TGTGCCAGCAATTCAGGAGGCTACAATGAGCAGTTCTTC
>.|.|TRBJ2-2|TRBV7-2
CASSLRVSGGELFF
TGTGCCAGCAGCTTACGGGTTTCCGGCGGGGAGCTGTTTTTT
>TRBD1|.|TRBJ2-7|TRBV30
CAWSVSFTGGEQYF
TGTGCCTGGAGTGTAAGCTTTACAGGGGGCGAGCAGTACTTC
>TRBD1|.|TRBJ1-1|TRBV30
CAWSVQGGRTEAFF
TGTGCCTGGAGTGTGCAGGGGGGTAGGACTGAAGCTTTCTTT
>TRBD2|.|TRBJ2-3|TRBV7-2
CASSFWLAGNGRTDTQYF
TGTGCCAGCAGCTTTTGGCTAGCGGGGAACGGGCGTACAGATACGCAGTATTTT
>TRBD1|.|TRBJ1-1|TRBV30
CAWDRGVGTEAFF
TGTGCCTGGGACAGGGGAGTTGGCACTGAAGCTTTCTTT
>.|.|TRBJ2-1|TRBV9
CASSATRDWDYNEQFF
TGTGCCAGCAGCGCGACCCGGGACTGGGACTACAATGAGCAGTTCTTC
>TRBD1|.|TRBJ1-1|TRBV11-3
CASSLVGGPNTEAFF
TGTGCCAGCAGCTTAGTAGGGGGCCCGAACACTGAAGCTTTCTTT
>.|.|TRBJ1-6|TRBV10-3
CAITGQRNSPLHF
TGTGCCATCACCGGACAGAGAAATTCACCCCTCCACTTT
>.|.|TRBJ1-5|TRBV28
CASSLFFPYSNQPQHF
TGTGCCAGCAGTTTATTTTTCCCCTATAGCAATCAGCCCCAGCATTTT
>.|few|TRBJ2-2|TRBV11-3
CASSPGTEGGELFF
TGTGCCAGCAGCCCCGGGACGGAGGGCGGGGAGCTGTTTTTT
>TRBD2|.|TRBJ2-1|TRBV6-5
CASNRLAGNEQFF
TGTGCCAGCAACCGACTAGCCGGCAATGAGCAGTTCTTC
>TRBD2|.|TRBJ2-1|TRBV7-2
CARGAGSYNEQFF
TGTGCGCGGGGGGCGGGGTCCTACAATGAGCAGTTCTTC
>TRBD2|.|TRBJ2-3|TRBV7-2
CASTMTSLTGTQYF
TGTGCCAGCACCATGACTAGCCTCACCGGTACGCAGTATTTT